This entry describes one T cell receptor beta chain. Its antigen is not yet known. No quality values exist for individual bases; no much larger clone is one base distant. These data belong to a study of cytotoxic CD8 clonotypes in ibrutinib-treated CLL (dated by TCRdb to the early 2020s). About the full investigation: The cohort included some 14 treatment-naive and some 10 relapsed/refractory patients; 17 to 18 were IGHV unmutated. Partial responses were observed in 24 patients and complete responses in 2; after a median follow-up of around 68 months, remission was maintained in approximately 15 patients and progression was observed in some twelve. Response samples were obtained after a median of roughly eleven months of treatment, with a range of roughly 6 to 36 months. An average of 255,043 productive templates and approximately 91,000 productive rearrangements was obtained per sample. Of the 80 to 95 participants in the trial, about two dozen had longitudinal samples available. Cryopreserved peripheral blood mononuclear cells were collected at three points: before therapy, at response, and at either sustained remission or disease progression.

The CDR3 contains 14 residues, cysteine and phenylalanine counted. The only DNA kept is the CDR3, 42 bases in frame from the first base. The germline V gene (reference sequence) gives CDR1 as LNHNV and CDR2 as YYDKDF. V is trimmed back by 6 bases and J by 4 bases, and the junction contains 5 bases that no gene match accounts for. Broad study findings and their caveats: Public clonotypes were found to be uncommon and were observed to contract or remain stable during treatment; the increase in clonality was shown to reflect expansion of private clonotypes at ibrutinib response. An increase in clonality was observed at ibrutinib response, with clonality remaining stable during sustained remission and falling back toward baseline at progression. Sampling times were not matched between sustained-remission and progressing patients, and lymph node repertoires were not studied. Baseline clonality exceeded that of age-matched healthy donors and correlated strongly with circulating CD8+ T-cell counts.

For TCR beta library preparation, around 2.1 micrograms of genomic DNA were extracted from the cryopreserved PBMCs. Longitudinal blood samples from CLL patients on ibrutinib monotherapy were analyzed using high-throughput TCR beta sequencing. The patients were enrolled in a single-center, open-label phase 2 trial of ibrutinib monotherapy. On a MiSeq, deep resolution sequencing aimed for a depth between 1 in 1 million and 1 in 200,000 T cells, with each clonotype covered roughly 10x on average. The immunoSEQ hsTCRB Kit was used to generate TCR beta libraries. In the original analysis: ImmunoSEQ Data Assistant and ImmunoSEQ Analyzer were used for data analysis, and V, D and J genes were assigned according to IMGT definitions. Clonality, which ranges from 0 to 1, was calculated as one minus the normalized Shannon entropy of productive rearrangement frequencies. Public clonotype analysis was restricted to overrepresented clonotypes comprising at least 0.05% of each patient's repertoire. Repertoires from about a dozen age-matched healthy donors in immuneACCESS were used as clonality controls. Imported from immuneACCESS, the table was reduced by TCRdb to in-frame sequences with V and J called. These copies leave out some clones; in studies compared against another copy, an unresolved V gene accounts for under half, and the cause of the remainder is not known. V, J and clone size are taken as reported in that table, and D and trimming were inferred from the DNA itself. Across this sample there are around 300,000 clones, with more than 65% seen only once. Over 5% of the sample comes from the top ten.

The TCR originated in a human donor with chronic lymphocytic leukemia. The sample consisted of PBMCs, taken before ibrutinib treatment. The chain joins TRBV15 to TRBJ2-7; TRBD2 fits 11 bases in the junction. The CDR3 protein sequence reads: CATSALAGAYEQYF. The sequence in DNA is TGTGCCACCAGTGCACTAGCGGGAGCATACGAGCAGTACTTC.